This TCR beta chain was captured by sequencing in a study of T cell changes during pregnancy in multiple sclerosis. The data were produced by immunoSEQ multiplex PCR, yet TCRdb's version contains in-frame clones alone and is incomplete. The sample has tens of thousands of clones, 80% to 95% seen once; the top ten hold less than 2%. V gave up 5 bases and J gave up 6 bases, with 13 bases separating them. This CDR3 has 13 amino acids. Germline loops: CDR1 SEHNR, CDR2 FQNEAQ (reference sequence). V is TRBV7-9 and J is TRBJ1-2; D is uncertain. The TCR sequence derives from a female donor in good health, enrolled as a control in a pregnancy study. Sequenced here: peripheral blood, sampled in the third trimester of pregnancy. The CDR3 nucleotides are TGTGCCAGCAGCCATGTTCGGGGTAATGGCTACACCTTC. This codes for CASSHVRGNGYTF.